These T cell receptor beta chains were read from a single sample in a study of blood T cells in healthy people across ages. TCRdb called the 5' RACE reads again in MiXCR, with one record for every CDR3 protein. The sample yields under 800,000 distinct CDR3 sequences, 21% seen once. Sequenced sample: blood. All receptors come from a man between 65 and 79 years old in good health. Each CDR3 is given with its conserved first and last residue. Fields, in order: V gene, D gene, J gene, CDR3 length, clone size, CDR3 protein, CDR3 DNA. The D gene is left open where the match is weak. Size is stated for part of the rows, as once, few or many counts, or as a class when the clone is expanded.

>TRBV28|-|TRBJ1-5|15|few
CASSSRGGAPRPQHF
TGTGCCAGCAGCTCGCGGGGAGGGGCCCCTCGGCCCCAGCATTTT
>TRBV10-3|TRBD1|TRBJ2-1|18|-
CAISGLTPDRGRTNEQFF
TGTGCCATCAGTGGGCTAACACCGGACAGGGGGCGCACCAATGAGCAGTTCTTC
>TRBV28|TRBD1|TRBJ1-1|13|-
CAASLYNRGEAFF
TGTGCCGCCTCTCTCTACAACAGGGGGGAAGCTTTCTTT
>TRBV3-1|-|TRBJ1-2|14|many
CASSQDLADGGYTF
TGTGCCAGCAGCCAAGATTTGGCGGATGGAGGCTACACCTTC
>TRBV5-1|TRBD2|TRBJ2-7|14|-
CASSDGRVTGEQYF
TGCGCCAGCAGCGACGGGAGGGTAACGGGCGAGCAGTACTTC
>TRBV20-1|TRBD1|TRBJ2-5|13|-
CGASRGRAETQYF
TGCGGTGCTAGCAGGGGGCGCGCGGAGACCCAGTACTTC
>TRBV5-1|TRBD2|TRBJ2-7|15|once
CASSSGIAGKYEQHF
TGCGCCAGCAGCTCGGGAATAGCGGGAAAGTACGAGCAGCACTTC
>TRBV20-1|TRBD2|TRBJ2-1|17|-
CSAISSGRPISYNEQFF
TGCAGTGCTATCTCCAGCGGGAGGCCCATCTCCTACAATGAGCAGTTCTTC
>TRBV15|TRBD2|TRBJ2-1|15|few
CATSPELAGYNEQFF
TGTGCCACCAGCCCCGAACTAGCGGGCTACAATGAGCAGTTCTTC
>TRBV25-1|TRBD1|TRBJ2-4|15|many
CASSENKGQKNIQYF
TGTGCCAGCAGTGAAAACAAGGGACAGAAAAACATTCAGTACTTC
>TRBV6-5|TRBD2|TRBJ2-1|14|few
CASSPGLASSEQFF
TGTGCCAGCAGTCCGGGACTAGCGTCGAGTGAGCAGTTCTTC
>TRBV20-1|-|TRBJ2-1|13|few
CSASGATYNEQFF
TGCAGTGCTAGCGGGGCTACCTACAATGAGCAGTTCTTC
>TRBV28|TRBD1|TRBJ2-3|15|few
CASSRDRTFTDTQYF
TGTGCCAGCAGTAGGGACAGGACCTTCACAGATACGCAGTATTTT
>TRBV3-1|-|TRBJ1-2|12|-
CASSQSGAGYTF
TGTGCCAGCAGCCAATCGGGCGCTGGCTACACCTTC
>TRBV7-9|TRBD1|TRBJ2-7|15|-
CASSLESGQAVEQYF
TGTGCCAGCAGCTTAGAGTCGGGACAGGCTGTCGAGCAGTACTTC
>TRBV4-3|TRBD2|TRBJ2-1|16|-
CASSQDTSGRPDERFF
TGCGCCAGCAGCCAAGACACTAGCGGGAGGCCTGATGAGCGGTTCTTC
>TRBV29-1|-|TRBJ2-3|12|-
CSVVEATDTQYF
TGCAGCGTTGTAGAGGCCACAGATACGCAGTATTTT